This T cell receptor (beta chain) was identified in a study of regulatory and conventional T cells in RAG deficiency. Whole-study findings and limits: Omenn CD25-high CD127-low cells may be activated cells, not true Tregs. Patient subsets had shorter CDR3s; Omenn Treg-Tconv overlap exceeded 90%. Shannon entropy fell and Simpson indices rose in RAG-deficient patients. Treg unique TCR beta sequences were approximately 96-fold fewer in Omenn syndrome and CID/AS patients than controls.

CDR3 size: 13 residues. Germline V gene lookup returns CDR1 WSHSY and CDR2 SAAADI. The V end was cut by 1 base, the J end by 6 bases, with 7 bases between. Remarks on this clone: The antigen remains unidentified.

The table came from immunoSEQ multiplex PCR; TCRdb's copy has only in-frame clones and leaves some out. This sample yields 10,000 to 15,000 clones, of which roughly 95% are seen a single time; approximately 1.5% belongs to the top ten. The sorted regulatory T cells were CD4+, CD25-high and CD127-low, with genomic DNA sequenced. This sample also appeared in a second study, on regulatory T cells. That report notes: Primers: 52 TRBV forward and 13 TRBJ reverse.

The sequenced material came from CD127- CD25+ CD4+ Tregs sorted from blood. This receptor was identified in a human donor in good health. This sequence joins TRBV10-2 and TRBJ2-1; D unresolved. Written as DNA, the CDR3 is TGCGCCAGCAGTGAGTTGGAGTTCAATGAGCAGTTCTTC. Its protein is CASSELEFNEQFF.